The T cell receptor beta chain under discussion was sequenced for a study of blood T cell repertoires in COVID-19. Generated by immunoSEQ multiplex PCR, the TCRdb table keeps only in-frame clones and is missing some. The sample carries some 360,000 clones, roughly 87% recorded once. Seattle researchers signed up patients amid active infection and tracked them longitudinally. Trimming removed 2 bases at V and 5 bases at J, with 12 bases between. This CDR3 has 14 amino acids. Germline CDR1 and CDR2: KGHSH and LQKENI. The V call is TRBV18, the J call TRBJ1-1, with unresolved D. The clonotype was recovered from a woman aged 60-75 years with COVID-19, enrolled during active disease. The sequenced sample was peripheral blood. The CDR3: CASSPTARRTEAFF. In DNA, the CDR3 is TGTGCCAGCTCACCAACCGCACGGCGGACTGAAGCTTTCTTT.